What follows is one T cell receptor beta chain and its context. Its cognate antigen is unknown. Treatment denoted: roughly 11-day PBMC culture with coronavirus spike peptide pools or control peptides (ViraFEST assay). At the Johns Hopkins FTIC core, DNA taken from cultured CD4+ T cells was sequenced by way of the Oncomine TCR Beta short-read assay. Each CDR3 protein is one row after TCRdb ran MiXCR on the PCR reads. The sample lists 20,000 or so distinct CDR3 sequences; around 38% were seen once. This sample stems from a study of vaccination and CD4 T cells after COVID-19. Study-level background: Two doses of either BNT162b2 or mRNA-1273 vaccine were given to participants. Overlapping peptides of the spike proteins of SARS-CoV-2, HCoV-NL63, HCoV-OC43 and HCoV-229E were used for cell stimulation. Sampling after COVID took place at a median of about 91 days (range 35 to 161) following diagnosis.

With 7 bases removed from V and 7 bases from J, the gap between germline ends came to 14 bases. CDR3 length: 14 residues. Per the germline V gene, CDR1 is SNHLY and CDR2 is FYNNEI. Study-level results: A nonsignificant rise from around 20 to 38 was seen in the median number of SARS-CoV-2-reactive clonotypes.

The clonotype comes from a human donor who received a COVID-19 vaccine. Here the sequenced sample was CD4+ T cells from blood, cultured in vitro, taken before SARS-CoV-2 vaccination. The chain joins TRBV2 to TRBJ1-6, with no clear D. The CDR3 loop reads CASTVGSKNSPLHF. The DNA for the CDR3 is TGTGCCAGCACCGTCGGTAGTAAGAATTCACCCCTCCACTTT.